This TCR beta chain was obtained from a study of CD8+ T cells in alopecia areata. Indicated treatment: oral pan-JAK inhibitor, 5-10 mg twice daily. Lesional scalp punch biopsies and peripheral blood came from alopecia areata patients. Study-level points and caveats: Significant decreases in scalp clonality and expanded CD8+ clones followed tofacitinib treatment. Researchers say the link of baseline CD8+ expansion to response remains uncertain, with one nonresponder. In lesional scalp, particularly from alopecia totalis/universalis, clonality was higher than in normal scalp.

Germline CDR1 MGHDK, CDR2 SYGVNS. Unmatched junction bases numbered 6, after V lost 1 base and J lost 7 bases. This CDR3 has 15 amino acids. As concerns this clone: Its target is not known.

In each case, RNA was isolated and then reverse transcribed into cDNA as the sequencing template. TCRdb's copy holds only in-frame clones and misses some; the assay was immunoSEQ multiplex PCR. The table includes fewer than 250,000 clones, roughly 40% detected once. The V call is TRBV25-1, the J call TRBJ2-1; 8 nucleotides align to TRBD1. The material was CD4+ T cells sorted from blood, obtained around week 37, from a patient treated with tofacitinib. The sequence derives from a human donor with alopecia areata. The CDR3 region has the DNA TGTGCCAGCAGTGAATTTACAGGGGGAGGTAATGAGCAGTTCTTC. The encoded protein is CASSEFTGGGNEQFF.